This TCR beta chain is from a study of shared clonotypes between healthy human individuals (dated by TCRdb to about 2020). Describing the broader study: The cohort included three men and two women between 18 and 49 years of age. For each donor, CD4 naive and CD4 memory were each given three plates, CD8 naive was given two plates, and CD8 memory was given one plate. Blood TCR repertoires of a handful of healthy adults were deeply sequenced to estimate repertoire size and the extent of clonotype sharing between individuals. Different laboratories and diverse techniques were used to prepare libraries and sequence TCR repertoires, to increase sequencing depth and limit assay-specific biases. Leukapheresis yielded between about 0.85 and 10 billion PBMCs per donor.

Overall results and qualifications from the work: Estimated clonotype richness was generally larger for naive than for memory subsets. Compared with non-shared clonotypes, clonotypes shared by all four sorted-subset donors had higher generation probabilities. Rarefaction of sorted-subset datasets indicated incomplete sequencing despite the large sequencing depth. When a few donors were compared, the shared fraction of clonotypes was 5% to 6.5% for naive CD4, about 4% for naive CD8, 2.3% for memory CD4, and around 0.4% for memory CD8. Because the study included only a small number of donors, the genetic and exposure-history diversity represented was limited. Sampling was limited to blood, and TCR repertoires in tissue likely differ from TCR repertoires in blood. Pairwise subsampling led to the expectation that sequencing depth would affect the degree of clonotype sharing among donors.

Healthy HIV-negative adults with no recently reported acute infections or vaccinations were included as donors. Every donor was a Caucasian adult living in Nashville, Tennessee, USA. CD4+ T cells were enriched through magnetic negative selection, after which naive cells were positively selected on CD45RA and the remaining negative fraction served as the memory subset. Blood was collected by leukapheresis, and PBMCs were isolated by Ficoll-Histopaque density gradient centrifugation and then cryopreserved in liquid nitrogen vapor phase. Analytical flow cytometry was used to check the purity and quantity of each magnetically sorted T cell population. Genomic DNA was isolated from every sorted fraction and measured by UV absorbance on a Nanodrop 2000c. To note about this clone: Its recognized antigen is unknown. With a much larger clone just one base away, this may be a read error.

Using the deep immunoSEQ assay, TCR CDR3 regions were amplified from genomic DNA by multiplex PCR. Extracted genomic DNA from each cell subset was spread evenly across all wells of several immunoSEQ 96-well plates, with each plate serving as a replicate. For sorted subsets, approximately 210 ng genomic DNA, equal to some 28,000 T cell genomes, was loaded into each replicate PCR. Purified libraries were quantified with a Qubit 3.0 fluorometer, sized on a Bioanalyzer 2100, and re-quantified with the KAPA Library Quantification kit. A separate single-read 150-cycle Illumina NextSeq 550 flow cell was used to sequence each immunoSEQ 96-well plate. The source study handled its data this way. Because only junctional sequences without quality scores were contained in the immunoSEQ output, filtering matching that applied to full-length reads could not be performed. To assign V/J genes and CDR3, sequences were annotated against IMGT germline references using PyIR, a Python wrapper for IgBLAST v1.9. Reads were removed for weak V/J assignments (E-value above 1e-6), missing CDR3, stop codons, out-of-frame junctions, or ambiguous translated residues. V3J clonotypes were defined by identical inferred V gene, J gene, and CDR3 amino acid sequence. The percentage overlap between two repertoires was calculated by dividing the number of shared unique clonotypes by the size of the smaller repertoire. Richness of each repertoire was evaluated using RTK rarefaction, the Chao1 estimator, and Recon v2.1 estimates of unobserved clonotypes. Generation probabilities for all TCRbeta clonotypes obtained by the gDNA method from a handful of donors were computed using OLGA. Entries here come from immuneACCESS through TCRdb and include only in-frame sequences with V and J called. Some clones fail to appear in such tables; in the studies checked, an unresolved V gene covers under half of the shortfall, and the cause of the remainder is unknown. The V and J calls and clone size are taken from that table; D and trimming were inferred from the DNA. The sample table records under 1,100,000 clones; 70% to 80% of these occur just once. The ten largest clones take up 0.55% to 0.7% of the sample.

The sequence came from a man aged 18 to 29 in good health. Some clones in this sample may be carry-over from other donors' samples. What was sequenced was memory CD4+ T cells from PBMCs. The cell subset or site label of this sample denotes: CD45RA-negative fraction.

DNA sequence: TGCGCCAGCCGGAACCAAGAGACCCAGTACTTC. Its protein reads: CASRNQETQYF. The rearrangement joined TRBV5-1 to TRBJ2-5; no D gene can be assigned with confidence. At the junction V is shortened by 7 bases and J by 0 bases, with 4 bases in between. Based on the germline V gene, the CDR1 and CDR2 sequences are SGHRS and YFSETQ. The CDR3 runs 11 amino acids, cysteine and phenylalanine included. CDR3 DNA is the only sequence kept; it has 33 bases, read in frame from the first base.